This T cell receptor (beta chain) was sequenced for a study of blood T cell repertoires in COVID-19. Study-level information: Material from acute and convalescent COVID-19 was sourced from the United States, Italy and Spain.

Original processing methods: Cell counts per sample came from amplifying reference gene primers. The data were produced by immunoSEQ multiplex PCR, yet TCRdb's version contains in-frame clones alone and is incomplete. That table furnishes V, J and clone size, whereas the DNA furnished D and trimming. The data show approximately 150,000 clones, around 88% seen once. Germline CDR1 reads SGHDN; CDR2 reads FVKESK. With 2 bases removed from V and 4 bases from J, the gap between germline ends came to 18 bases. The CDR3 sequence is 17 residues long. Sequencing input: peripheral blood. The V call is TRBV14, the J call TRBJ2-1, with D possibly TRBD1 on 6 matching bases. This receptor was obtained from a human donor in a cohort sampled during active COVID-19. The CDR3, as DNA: TGTGCCAGCAGCCAACGAACAGGGAACGTGTTATACAATGAGCAGTTCTTC. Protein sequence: CASSQRTGNVLYNEQFF. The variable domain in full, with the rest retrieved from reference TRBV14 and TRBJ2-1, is EAGVTQFPSHSVIEKGQTVTLRCDPISGHDNLYWYRRVMGKEIKFLLHFVKESKQDESGMPNNRFLAERTGGTYSTLKVQPAELEDSGVYFCASSQRTGNVLYNEQFFGPGTRLTVL.